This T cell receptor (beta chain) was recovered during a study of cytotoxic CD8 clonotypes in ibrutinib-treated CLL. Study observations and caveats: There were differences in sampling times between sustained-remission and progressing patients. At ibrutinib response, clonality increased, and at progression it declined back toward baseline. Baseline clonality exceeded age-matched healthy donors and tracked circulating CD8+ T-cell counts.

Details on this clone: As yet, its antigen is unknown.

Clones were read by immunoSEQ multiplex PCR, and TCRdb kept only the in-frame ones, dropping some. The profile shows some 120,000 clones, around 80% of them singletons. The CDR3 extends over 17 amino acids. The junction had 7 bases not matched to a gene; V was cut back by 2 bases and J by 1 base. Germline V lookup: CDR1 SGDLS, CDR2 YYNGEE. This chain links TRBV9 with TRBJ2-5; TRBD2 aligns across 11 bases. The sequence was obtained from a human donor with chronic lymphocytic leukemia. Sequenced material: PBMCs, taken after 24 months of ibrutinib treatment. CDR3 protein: CASSVGTSGTTQETQYF. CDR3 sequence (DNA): TGTGCCAGCAGCGTCGGGACTAGCGGTACTACCCAAGAGACCCAGTACTTC.